The 21 T cell receptor beta chains presented below share a single source sample, sequenced in a study of T cell responses to AZD1222 COVID-19 vaccine. The protocol was immunoSEQ multiplex PCR, while the TCRdb copy is restricted to in-frame clones and leaves out a portion. The data hold over 60,000 clones, with roughly 87% observed a single time. The source material was peripheral blood, sampled on day 0 of AZD1222 vaccination. Receptors were obtained from an adult in good health.

The chain links TRBV3-1 (or the pseudogene TRBV3-2) to TRBJ1-1; no definite D call. Germline CDR1 reads LGHDT; CDR2 reads YNNKEL (reference sequence). Between the trimmed V and J ends, which lost 1 base and 1 base, there was a span of 7 bases. CDR3 length: 14 residues. CDR3 residues: CASSQAAQNTEAFF. For the CDR3, the DNA is TGTGCCAGCAGCCAAGCGGCCCAGAACACTGAAGCTTTCTTT.

This clone appeared a single time. This rearrangement joins TRBV4-1 to TRBJ1-1, with D unresolved. The CDR3 has 15 amino acids. Germline V gene sequence: CDR1 MGHRA, CDR2 YSYEKL. V shed 4 bases and J shed 4 bases, with 16 bases lying between them. CDR3 sequence: CASSPGDLFGTEAFF. In nucleotides, the CDR3 is TGCGCCAGCAGCCCCGGGGATCTGTTCGGCACTGAAGCTTTCTTT.

V usage is TRBV27 and J usage is TRBJ2-7, with 11 bases matching TRBD1. Germline V gene data show CDR1 as MNHEY and CDR2 as SMNVEV (reference sequence). CDR3 length equals 16 residues. J gave up 6 bases and V 5 bases, and 12 bases lay outside the gene matches. DNA of the CDR3: TGTGCCAGCAGTCCAAACGGACAGGGGGCGATGGCCGAGCAGTACTTC. Translated: CASSPNGQGAMAEQYF.

The V gene is TRBV6-5, the J gene TRBJ2-5, with 8 bases that match TRBD2. CDR3 length: 14 amino acids. V lost 6 bases to trimming and J lost 1 base; unmatched junction nucleotides: 4. In germline, CDR1 is MNHEY, CDR2 SVGAGI. CDR3 nucleotide sequence: TGTGCCAGCAGACCCACTAGCGGCCAAGAGACCCAGTACTTC. Translation gives CASRPTSGQETQYF.

J is TRBJ2-2 and V is TRBV2; D call uncertain. Per germline, CDR1 SNHLY and CDR2 FYNNEI. This CDR3 has 12 amino acids. The V end was cut by 4 bases, the J end by 6 bases, with 6 bases between. In DNA, the CDR3 is TGTGCCAGCAGTGTTGGTCCCGGGGAGCTGTTTTTT. Protein: CASSVGPGELFF.

This clone was detected once. The chain links TRBV6-2 or TRBV6-3 to TRBJ1-2; the match to TRBD1 covers 7 bases. The CDR3 is 12 amino acids. J gave up 10 bases and V 5 bases, and 7 bases lay outside the gene matches. Germline CDR1 MNHEY, CDR2 SVGEGT. In nucleotides, the CDR3 is TGTGCCAGCAGTCCGGGACAGCATCACTACACCTTC. This translates into CASSPGQHHYTF.

The chain combines TRBV9 with TRBJ2-5, with no clear D. The CDR3 sequence is 14 residues long. The germline V gene encodes CDR1 SGDLS and CDR2 YYNGEE. With 4 bases removed from V and 5 bases from J, the gap between germline ends came to 15 bases. The CDR3 DNA sequence: TGTGCCAGCAGCCCAACAACCGCTTGGGAGACCCAGTACTTC. It specifies CASSPTTAWETQYF.

CDR3 sequence (DNA): TGTGCCGGGGGGGGAAAGAACTGGAATTCACCCCTCCACTTT. Protein sequence: CAGGGKNWNSPLHF. This chain joins TRBV6-5 and TRBJ1-6, with a possible D match to TRBD1 (5 bases). The germline V gene encodes CDR1 MNHEY and CDR2 SVGAGI. Trimming took 11 bases from V and 7 from J, leaving 18 bases between them. The CDR3 is 14 amino acids.

The chain links TRBV6-2 or TRBV6-3 to TRBJ1-2; the D is unclear. Germline assignment: CDR1 MNHEY and CDR2 SVGEGT. Trimming left V 4 bases short and J 8 bases short, with 14 bases between. CDR3 length equals 13 residues. CDR3 sequence: CASSLGRQGGYTF. The CDR3 DNA follows: TGTGCCAGCAGTTTGGGGAGACAAGGGGGCTACACCTTC.

This chain joins TRBV19 and TRBJ1-5; the D is unclear. Germline CDR1 and CDR2: LNHDA and SQIVND (reference sequence). The CDR3 spans 17 residues. V was cut by 5 bases and J by 0 bases, with 17 bases left in between. CDR3 DNA sequence: TGTGCCAGTAGTCCACTATCAACAGATTATAGCAATCAGCCCCAGCATTTT. Translated: CASSPLSTDYSNQPQHF.

CDR3 nucleotides: TGTGCCAGCAGCGCCGGACATAGCACTGAAGCTTTCTTT. Protein sequence: CASSAGHSTEAFF. The chain combines TRBV9 with TRBJ1-1, with D possibly matching TRBD1 (5 bases). V lost 3 bases and J 4 bases, leaving 10 bases between the germline ends. The CDR3 sequence is 13 residues long. Germline V gene sequence: CDR1 SGDLS, CDR2 YYNGEE.

Here the CDR3 reads CASSLLAVYNTQYF. The CDR3 nucleotides read TGTGCCAGCAGTTTACTAGCGGTCTACAATACGCAGTATTTT. This rearrangement joins TRBV28 to TRBJ2-3; TRBD2 matches 7 bases. After removal of 2 bases from V and 7 bases from J, the junction contained 6 bases not matched to a gene. Germline lookup yields CDR1 MDHEN and CDR2 SYDVKM. The CDR3 has 14 residues.

A word on this clone: Other DNA sequences in the same sample also yield this CDR3. This chain links TRBV30 with TRBJ1-5; 7 positions match TRBD1. Germline V lookup: CDR1 GTSNPN, CDR2 SVGIG (reference sequence). Unmatched junction bases numbered 4, after V lost 0 bases and J lost 2 bases. This CDR3 region has 15 residues. The CDR3 DNA reads TGTGCCTGGAGTGTTAGGGGGCTTGGCAATCAGCCCCAGCATTTT. It codes for CAWSVRGLGNQPQHF. Looking up the rest from reference TRBV30 and TRBJ1-5 gives the full variable domain: SQTIHQWPATLVQPVGSPLSLECTVEGTSNPNLYWYRQAAGRGLQLLFYSVGIGQISSEVPQNLSASRPQDRQFILSSKKLLLSDSGFYLCAWSVRGLGNQPQHFGDGTRLSIL.

In DNA, the CDR3 is TGTGCCAGCAACCAGGTCCTGAGCAATCAGCCCCAGCATTTT. Translated, it gives CASNQVLSNQPQHF. V usage is TRBV6-5 and J usage is TRBJ1-5; no definite D call. CDR3 size: 14 residues. From germline, CDR1 is MNHEY and CDR2 SVGAGI. V lost 7 bases to trimming and J lost 1 base, with 11 bases between them.

The chain joins TRBV28 to TRBJ2-7; the match to TRBD1 covers 9 bases. Germline V lookup: CDR1 MDHEN, CDR2 SYDVKM. V shed 3 bases, J shed 5 bases, and the junction held 5 bases outside the gene matches. The length of the CDR3 is 14 residues. The DNA for the CDR3 is TGTGCCAGCAGTTTCCGGGACAGGGTCAACGAGCAGTACTTC. As protein: CASSFRDRVNEQYF. Full variable domain (missing parts from reference TRBV28 and TRBJ2-7): DVKVTQSSRYLVKRTGEKVFLECVQDMDHENMFWYRQDPGLGLRLIYFSYDVKMKEKGDIPEGYSVSREKKERFSLILESASTNQTSMYLCASSFRDRVNEQYFGPGTRLTVT.

The chain carries TRBV3-1 (or the pseudogene TRBV3-2) and TRBJ2-2; maybe TRBD1 (5 bases). This CDR3 has 16 amino acids. CDR1 LGHDT and CDR2 YNNKEL come from the germline V gene (reference sequence). Trimming pared 5 bases from V and 2 bases from J, leaving 15 bases between. This CDR3 is CASSKTLTVNTGELFF. The CDR3 bases are TGTGCCAGCAGCAAAACGCTGACAGTTAACACCGGGGAGCTGTTTTTT.

V gene TRBV5-1 combines with J gene TRBJ1-2; tentatively, D is TRBD1 (6 bases). The CDR3 has 15 amino acids. The V gene's germline CDR1 is SGHRS and CDR2 YFSETQ. V dropped 7 bases and J dropped 6 bases, with 22 bases sitting between them. This chain's CDR3 is CASGVAGTRVDGYTF. The CDR3 nucleotides read TGCGCCAGCGGGGTGGCAGGGACAAGGGTTGATGGCTACACCTTC.

This rearrangement joins TRBV18 to TRBJ1-6; no clear D. Germline V gene lookup returns CDR1 KGHSH and CDR2 LQKENI. Trimming removed 3 bases from V and 6 bases from J, with 9 bases in between. This CDR3 comprises 14 residues. The CDR3 region has the DNA TGTGCCAGCTCACCTGGACCTCCTAATTCACCCCTCCACTTT. Translating it yields CASSPGPPNSPLHF. Combining the CDR3 with reference TRBV18 and TRBJ1-6 gives the whole variable domain NAGVMQNPRHLVRRRGQEARLRCSPMKGHSHVYWYRQLPEEGLKFMVYLQKENIIDESGMPKERFSAEFPKEGPSILRIQQVVRGDSAAYFCASSPGPPNSPLHFGNGTRLTVT.

J is TRBJ1-5 and V is TRBV30; no firm D call. Germline loops: CDR1 GTSNPN, CDR2 SVGIG (reference sequence). There are 14 residues in the CDR3. Trimming stripped 4 bases from V and 5 bases from J, with 15 bases between. This CDR3 is CAWTAGGMDQPQHF. CDR3 bases: TGTGCCTGGACCGCTGGAGGGATGGATCAGCCCCAGCATTTT.

With regard to this clone: A junction end diverges from the germline sequence, so it may reflect a read error. The chain carries TRBV7-7 and TRBJ2-3; D gene unclear. The CDR3 is 13 residues long. The germline V gene encodes CDR1 SSHAT and CDR2 FNYEAQ (reference sequence). CDR3 DNA sequence: TGTGCTAGCAGCCTCGATCGCACAGATACGCAGTATTTT. Translated: CASSLDRTDTQYF.

The chain employs TRBV4-3 and TRBJ2-2; tentatively, D is TRBD1 or TRBD2 (5 bases each). V was shortened by 4 bases and J by 7 bases, with 13 bases between the two germline ends. Germline loops: CDR1 LGHNA, CDR2 YSLEER. The CDR3 is made up of 14 amino acids. CDR3 sequence reads: CASSPSGAIGELFF. The CDR3 DNA reads TGCGCCAGCAGCCCCTCCGGGGCGATCGGGGAGCTGTTTTTT.